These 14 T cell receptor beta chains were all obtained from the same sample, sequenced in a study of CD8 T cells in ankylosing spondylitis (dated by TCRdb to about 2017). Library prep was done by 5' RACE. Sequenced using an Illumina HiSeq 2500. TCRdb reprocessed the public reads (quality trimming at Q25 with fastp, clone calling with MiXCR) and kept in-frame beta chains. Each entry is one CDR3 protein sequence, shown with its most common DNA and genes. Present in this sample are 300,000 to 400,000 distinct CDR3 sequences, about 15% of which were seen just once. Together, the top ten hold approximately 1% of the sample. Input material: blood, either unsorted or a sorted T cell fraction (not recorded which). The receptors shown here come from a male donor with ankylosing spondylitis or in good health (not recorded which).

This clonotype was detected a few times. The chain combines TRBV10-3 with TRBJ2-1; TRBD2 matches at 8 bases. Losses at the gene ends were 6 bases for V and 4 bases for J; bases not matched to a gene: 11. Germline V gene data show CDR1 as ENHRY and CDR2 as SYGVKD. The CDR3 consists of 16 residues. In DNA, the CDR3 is TGTGCCATCAGGGGCCAGGGTAGCGGGACGTACAATGAGCAGTTCTTC. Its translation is CAIRGQGSGTYNEQFF.

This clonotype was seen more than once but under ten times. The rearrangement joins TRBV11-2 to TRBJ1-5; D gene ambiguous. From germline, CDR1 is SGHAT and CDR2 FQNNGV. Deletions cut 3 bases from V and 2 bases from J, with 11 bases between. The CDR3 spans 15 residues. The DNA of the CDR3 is TGTGCCAGCAGCTTCAACGACGGCGGCAATCAGCCCCAGCATTTT. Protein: CASSFNDGGNQPQHF.

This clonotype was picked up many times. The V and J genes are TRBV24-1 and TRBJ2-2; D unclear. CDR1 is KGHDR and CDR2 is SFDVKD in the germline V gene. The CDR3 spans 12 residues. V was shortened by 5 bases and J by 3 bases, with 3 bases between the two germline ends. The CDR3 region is CATSGHTGELFF. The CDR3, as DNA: TGTGCCACCAGTGGTCACACCGGGGAGCTGTTTTTT.

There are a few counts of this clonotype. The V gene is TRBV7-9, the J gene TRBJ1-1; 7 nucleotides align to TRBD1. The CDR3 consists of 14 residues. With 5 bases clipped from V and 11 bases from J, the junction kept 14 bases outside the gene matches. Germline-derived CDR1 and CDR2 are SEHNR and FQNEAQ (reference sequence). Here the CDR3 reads CASSREGRGRQAFF. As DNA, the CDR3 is TGTGCCAGCAGCCGAGAAGGGAGGGGGCGGCAGGCTTTCTTT.

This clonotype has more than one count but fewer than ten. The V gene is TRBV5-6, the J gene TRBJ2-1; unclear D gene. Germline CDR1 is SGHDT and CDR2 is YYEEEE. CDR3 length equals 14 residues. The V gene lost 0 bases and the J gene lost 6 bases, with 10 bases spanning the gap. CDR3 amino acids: CASSLGQRFNEQFF. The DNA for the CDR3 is TGTGCCAGCAGCTTGGGGCAGCGATTCAATGAGCAGTTCTTC.

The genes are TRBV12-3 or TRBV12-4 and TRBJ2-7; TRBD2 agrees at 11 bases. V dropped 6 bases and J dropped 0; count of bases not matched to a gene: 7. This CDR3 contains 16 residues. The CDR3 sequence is CASRSTSGTSSYEQYF. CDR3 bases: TGTGCCAGCAGGTCGACTAGCGGGACTTCCTCCTACGAGCAGTACTTC.

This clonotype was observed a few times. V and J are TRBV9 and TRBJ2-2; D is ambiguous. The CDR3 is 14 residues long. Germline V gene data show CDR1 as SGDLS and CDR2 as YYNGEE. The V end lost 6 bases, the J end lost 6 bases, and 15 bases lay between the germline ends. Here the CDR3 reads CASTNIADSGELFF. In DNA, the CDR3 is TGTGCCAGCACCAACATTGCAGATTCCGGGGAGCTGTTTTTT.

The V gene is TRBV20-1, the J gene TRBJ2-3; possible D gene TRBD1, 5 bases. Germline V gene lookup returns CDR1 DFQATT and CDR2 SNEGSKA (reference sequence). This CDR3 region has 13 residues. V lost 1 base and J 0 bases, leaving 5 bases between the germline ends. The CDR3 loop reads CSARGQSTDTQYF. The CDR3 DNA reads TGCAGTGCTAGAGGACAGAGCACAGATACGCAGTATTTT.

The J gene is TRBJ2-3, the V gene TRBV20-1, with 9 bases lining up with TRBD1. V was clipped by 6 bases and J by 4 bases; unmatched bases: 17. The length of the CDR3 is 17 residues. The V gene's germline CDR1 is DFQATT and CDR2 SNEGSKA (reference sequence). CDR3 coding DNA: TGCAGTGCGCTGTTCCTCCGGGACAGGGCGGCGGCAGATACGCAGTATTTT. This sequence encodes CSALFLRDRAAADTQYF.

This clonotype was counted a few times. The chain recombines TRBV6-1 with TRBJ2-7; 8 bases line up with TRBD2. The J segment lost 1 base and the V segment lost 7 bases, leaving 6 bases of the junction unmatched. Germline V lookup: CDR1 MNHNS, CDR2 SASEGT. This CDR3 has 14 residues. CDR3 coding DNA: TGTGCCAGCATGGAACTAGCGGAGTCCTACGAGCAGTACTTC. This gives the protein CASMELAESYEQYF.

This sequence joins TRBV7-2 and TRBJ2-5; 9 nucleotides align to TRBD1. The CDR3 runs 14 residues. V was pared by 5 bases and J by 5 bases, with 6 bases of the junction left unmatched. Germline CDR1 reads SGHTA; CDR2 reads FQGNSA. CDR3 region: CASSPQGAMETQYF. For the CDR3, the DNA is TGTGCCAGCAGCCCACAGGGGGCGATGGAGACCCAGTACTTC.

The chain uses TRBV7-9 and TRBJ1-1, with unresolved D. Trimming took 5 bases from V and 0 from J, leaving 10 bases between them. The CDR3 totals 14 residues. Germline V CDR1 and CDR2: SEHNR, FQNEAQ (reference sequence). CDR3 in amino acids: CASSETNMNTEAFF. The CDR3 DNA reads TGTGCCAGCAGCGAAACCAACATGAACACTGAAGCTTTCTTT.

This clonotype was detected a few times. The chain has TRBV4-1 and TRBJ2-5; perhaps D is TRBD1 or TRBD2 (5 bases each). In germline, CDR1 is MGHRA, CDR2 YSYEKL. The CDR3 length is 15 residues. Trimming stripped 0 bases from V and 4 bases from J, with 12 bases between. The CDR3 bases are TGCGCCAGCAGCCAAGAGATGTTGGGACGAGAGACCCAGTACTTC. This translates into CASSQEMLGRETQYF.

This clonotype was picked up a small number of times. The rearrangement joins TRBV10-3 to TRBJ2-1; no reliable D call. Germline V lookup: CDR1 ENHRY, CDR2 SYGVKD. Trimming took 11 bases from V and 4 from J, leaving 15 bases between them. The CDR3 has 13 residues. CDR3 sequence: CAAQSDTYNEQFF. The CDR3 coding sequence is TGTGCCGCCCAATCCGACACTTACAATGAGCAGTTCTTC.